This T cell receptor (beta chain) derives from a study of CD8+CD57+ T cells in acquired aplastic anemia. Study-wide context: Sorted CD4+ and CD8+ cell DNA averaged roughly 3.2 ug.

Whole-study findings and limits: The number of CD8+ CDR3 sequences shared by patients and controls was around 30.

The junction had 10 bases not matched to a gene; V was cut back by 4 bases and J by 5 bases. The germline V gene has CDR1 SGDLS and CDR2 YYNGEE. CDR3 size: 17 residues. To note about this clonotype: Its antigen is undetermined.

Patients sequenced had flow cytometry evidence of CD8+CD57+ cell expansion. Untreated patients provided the blood samples, with no therapy given before sampling. Profiling of TCR beta VDJ combinations and CDR3 sequences used genomic DNA as template. TCRdb recomputed calls from the reads with MiXCR, one row per CDR3 protein. Of under 200,000 distinct CDR3 sequences listed, approximately 48% are singletons. The chain recombines TRBV9 with TRBJ2-3; 13 bases line up with TRBD2. The material sequenced was sorted CD4+, CD8+, or CD8+CD57+ T cells (not recorded which) from PBMCs. The TCR originated in a human donor with aplastic anemia. The CDR3 loop is CASSPGLAGERRDTQYF. CDR3 bases: TGTGCCAGCAGCCCCGGACTAGCGGGAGAGCGAAGAGATACGCAGTATTTT.